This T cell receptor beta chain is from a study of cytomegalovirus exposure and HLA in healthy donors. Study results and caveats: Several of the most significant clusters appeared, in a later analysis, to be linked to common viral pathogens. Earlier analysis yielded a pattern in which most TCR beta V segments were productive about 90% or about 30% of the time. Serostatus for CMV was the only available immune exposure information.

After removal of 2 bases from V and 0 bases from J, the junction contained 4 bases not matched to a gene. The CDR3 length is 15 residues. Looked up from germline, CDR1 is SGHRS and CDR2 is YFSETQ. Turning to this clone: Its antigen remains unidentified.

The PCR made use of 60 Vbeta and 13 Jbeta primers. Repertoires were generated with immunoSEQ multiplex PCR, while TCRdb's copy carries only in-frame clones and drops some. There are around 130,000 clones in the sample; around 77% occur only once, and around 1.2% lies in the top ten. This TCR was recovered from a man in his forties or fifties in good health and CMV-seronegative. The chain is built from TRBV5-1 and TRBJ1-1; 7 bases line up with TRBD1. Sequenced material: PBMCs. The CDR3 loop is CASSLWTGMNTEAFF. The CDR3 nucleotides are TGCGCCAGCAGCTTATGGACAGGAATGAACACTGAAGCTTTCTTT.